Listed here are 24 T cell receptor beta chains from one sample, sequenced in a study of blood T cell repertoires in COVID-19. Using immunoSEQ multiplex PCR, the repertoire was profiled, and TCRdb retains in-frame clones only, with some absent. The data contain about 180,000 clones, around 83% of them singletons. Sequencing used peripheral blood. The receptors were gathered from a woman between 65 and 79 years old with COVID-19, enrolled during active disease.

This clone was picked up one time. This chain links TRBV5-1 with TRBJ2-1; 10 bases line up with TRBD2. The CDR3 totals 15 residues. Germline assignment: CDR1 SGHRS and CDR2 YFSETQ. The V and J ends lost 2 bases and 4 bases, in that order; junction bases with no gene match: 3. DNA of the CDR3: TGCGCCAGCAGCTTTTCTAGCGGGAGATACAATGAGCAGTTCTTC. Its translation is CASSFSSGRYNEQFF.

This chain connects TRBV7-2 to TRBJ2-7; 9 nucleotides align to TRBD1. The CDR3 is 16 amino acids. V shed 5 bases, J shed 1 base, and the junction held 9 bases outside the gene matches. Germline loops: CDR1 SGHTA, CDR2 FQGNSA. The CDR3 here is CASSLVGTGPSYEQYF. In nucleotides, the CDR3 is TGTGCCAGCAGCCTGGTCGGGACAGGGCCTTCCTACGAGCAGTACTTC. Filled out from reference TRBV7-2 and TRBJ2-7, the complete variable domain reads GAGVSQSPSNKVTEKGKDVELRCDPISGHTALYWYRQSLGQGLEFLIYFQGNSAPDKSGLPSDRFSAERTGGSVSTLTIQRTQQEDSAVYLCASSLVGTGPSYEQYFGPGTRLTVT.

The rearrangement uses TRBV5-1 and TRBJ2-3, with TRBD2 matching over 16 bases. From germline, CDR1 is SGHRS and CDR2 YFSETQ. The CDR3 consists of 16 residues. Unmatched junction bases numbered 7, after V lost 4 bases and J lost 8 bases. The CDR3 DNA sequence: TGCGCCAGCAGCACCGGGACTAGCGGGAGGGCCGGTACGCAGTATTTT. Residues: CASSTGTSGRAGTQYF. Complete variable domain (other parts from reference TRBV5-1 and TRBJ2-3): KAGVTQTPRYLIKTRGQQVTLSCSPISGHRSVSWYQQTPGQGLQFLFEYFSETQRNKGNFPGRFSGRQFSNSRSEMNVSTLELGDSALYLCASSTGTSGRAGTQYFGPGTRLTVL.

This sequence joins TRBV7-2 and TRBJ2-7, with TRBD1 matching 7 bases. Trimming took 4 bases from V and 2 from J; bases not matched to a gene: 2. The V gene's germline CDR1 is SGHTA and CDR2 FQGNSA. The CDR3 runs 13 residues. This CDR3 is CASSSGQTYEQYF. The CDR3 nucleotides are TGTGCCAGCAGCTCGGGACAGACCTACGAGCAGTACTTC.

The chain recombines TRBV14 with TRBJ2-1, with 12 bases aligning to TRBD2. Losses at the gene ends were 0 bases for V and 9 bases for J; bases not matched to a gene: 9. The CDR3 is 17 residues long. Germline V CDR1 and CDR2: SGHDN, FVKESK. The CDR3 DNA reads TGTGCCAGCAGCCAAGATTCGACTAGCGGGAGATTAAGTGAGCAGTTCTTC. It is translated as CASSQDSTSGRLSEQFF.

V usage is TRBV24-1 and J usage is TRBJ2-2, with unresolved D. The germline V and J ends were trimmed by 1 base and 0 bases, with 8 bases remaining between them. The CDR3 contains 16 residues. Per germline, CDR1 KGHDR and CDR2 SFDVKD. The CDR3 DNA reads TGTGCCACCAGTGATTTACCCCGAGCGAACACCGGGGAGCTGTTTTTT. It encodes CATSDLPRANTGELFF.

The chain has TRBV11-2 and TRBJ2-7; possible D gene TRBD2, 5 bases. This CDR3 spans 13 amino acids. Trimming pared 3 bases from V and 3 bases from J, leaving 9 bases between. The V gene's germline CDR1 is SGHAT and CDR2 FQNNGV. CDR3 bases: TGTGCCAGCAGCTTGGATAGCGTCTACGAGCAGTACTTC. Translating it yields CASSLDSVYEQYF.

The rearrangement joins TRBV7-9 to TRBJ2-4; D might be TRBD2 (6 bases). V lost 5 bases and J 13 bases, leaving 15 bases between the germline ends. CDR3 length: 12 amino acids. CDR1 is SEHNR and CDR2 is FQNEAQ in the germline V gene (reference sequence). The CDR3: CASSLGTSDQYF. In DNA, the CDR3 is TGTGCCAGCAGCCTGGGGACTTCCGACCAGTACTTC.

The CDR3 reads CAWSVGGQGEKLFF. CDR3 sequence (DNA): TGTGCCTGGAGTGTAGGTGGACAGGGAGAAAAACTGTTTTTT. The genes are TRBV30 and TRBJ1-4; 8 bases align to TRBD1. The germline CDR1 and CDR2 sequences are GTSNPN and SVGIG (reference sequence). Trimming removed 0 bases from V and 8 bases from J; junction bases left unmatched: 5. The CDR3 is made up of 14 amino acids.

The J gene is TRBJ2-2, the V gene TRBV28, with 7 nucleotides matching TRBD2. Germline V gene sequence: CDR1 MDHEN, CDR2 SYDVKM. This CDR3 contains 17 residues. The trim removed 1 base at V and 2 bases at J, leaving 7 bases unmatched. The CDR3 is CASSLSAGTTNTGELFF. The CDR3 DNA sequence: TGTGCCAGCAGTTTATCGGCCGGGACTACTAACACCGGGGAGCTGTTTTTT.

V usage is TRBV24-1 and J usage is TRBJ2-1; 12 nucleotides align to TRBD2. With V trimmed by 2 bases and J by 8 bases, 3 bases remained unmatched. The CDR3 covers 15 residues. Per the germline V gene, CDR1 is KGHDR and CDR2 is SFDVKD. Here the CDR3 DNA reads TGTGCCACCAGTGATTCCGGGACTAGCGGGCATGAGCAGTTCTTC. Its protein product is CATSDSGTSGHEQFF.

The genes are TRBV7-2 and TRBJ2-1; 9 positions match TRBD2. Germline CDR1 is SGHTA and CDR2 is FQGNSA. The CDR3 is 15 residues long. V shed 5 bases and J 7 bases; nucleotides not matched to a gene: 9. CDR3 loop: CASSQEGLAGNEQFF. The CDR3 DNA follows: TGTGCCAGCAGCCAAGAGGGCCTAGCGGGGAATGAGCAGTTCTTC.

DNA of the CDR3: TGTGCCAGCAGAATATGGGACTCTCCCACCGGGGAGCTGTTTTTT. As protein: CASRIWDSPTGELFF. The chain carries TRBV27 and TRBJ2-2; maybe TRBD2 (6 bases). V lost 6 bases to trimming and J lost 4 bases, with 15 bases between them. CDR1 MNHEY and CDR2 SMNVEV come from the germline V gene (reference sequence). This CDR3 region has 15 residues.

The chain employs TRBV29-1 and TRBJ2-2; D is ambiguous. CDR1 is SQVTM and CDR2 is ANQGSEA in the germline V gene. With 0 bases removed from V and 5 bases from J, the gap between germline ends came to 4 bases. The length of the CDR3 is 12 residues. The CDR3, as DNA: TGCAGCGTTGAAGAGGCAACCGGGGAGCTGTTTTTT. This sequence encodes CSVEEATGELFF.

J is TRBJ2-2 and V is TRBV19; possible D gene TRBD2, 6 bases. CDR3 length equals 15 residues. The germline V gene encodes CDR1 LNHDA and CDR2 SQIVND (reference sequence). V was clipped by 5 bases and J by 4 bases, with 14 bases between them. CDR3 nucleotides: TGTGCCAGTAGTGTAACGGGACTGTCCACCGGGGAGCTGTTTTTT. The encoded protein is CASSVTGLSTGELFF. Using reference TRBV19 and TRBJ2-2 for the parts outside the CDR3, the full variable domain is DGGITQSPKYLFRKEGQNVTLSCEQNLNHDAMYWYRQDPGQGLRLIYYSQIVNDFQKGDIAEGYSVSREKKESFPLTVTSAQKNPTAFYLCASSVTGLSTGELFFGEGSRLTVL.

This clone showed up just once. This CDR3 reads CASSLGGRGVGEAFF. As DNA, the CDR3 is TGTGCCAGCAGCTTAGGTGGCAGGGGTGTTGGTGAAGCTTTCTTT. This rearrangement joins TRBV7-9 to TRBJ1-1; D is possibly TRBD1 (6 bases). Between the trimmed V and J ends, which lost 1 base and 7 bases, there was a span of 16 bases. The CDR3 loop spans 15 amino acids. Germline V gives CDR1 SEHNR, CDR2 FQNEAQ (reference sequence).

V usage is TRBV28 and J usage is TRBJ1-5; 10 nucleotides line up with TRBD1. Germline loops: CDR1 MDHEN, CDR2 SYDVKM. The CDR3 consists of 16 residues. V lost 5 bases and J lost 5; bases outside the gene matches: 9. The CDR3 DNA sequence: TGTGCCAGCAGTCCCCTAGGGACAGGGGCTGATCAGCCCCAGCATTTT. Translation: CASSPLGTGADQPQHF.

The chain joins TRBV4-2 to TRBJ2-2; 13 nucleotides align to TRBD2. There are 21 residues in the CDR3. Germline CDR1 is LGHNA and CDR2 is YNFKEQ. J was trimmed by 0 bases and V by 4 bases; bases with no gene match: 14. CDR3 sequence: CASSLRIKPGLAGTNTGELFF. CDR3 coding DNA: TGTGCCAGCAGCCTGCGAATAAAACCGGGACTAGCGGGGACGAACACCGGGGAGCTGTTTTTT.

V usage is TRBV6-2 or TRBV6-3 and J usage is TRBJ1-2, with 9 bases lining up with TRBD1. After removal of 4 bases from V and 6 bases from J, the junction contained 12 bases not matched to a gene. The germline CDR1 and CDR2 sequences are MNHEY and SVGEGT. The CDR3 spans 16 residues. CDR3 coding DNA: TGTGCCAGCAGTTTCCATCCTCCCTGGACAGGGGATGGCTACACCTTC. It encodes CASSFHPPWTGDGYTF.

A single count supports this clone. CDR3 in amino acids: CASSQSPSGNIQYF. The DNA for the CDR3 is TGTGCCAGCAGCCAATCGCCCAGCGGAAACATTCAGTACTTC. This chain joins TRBV3-1 (or the pseudogene TRBV3-2) and TRBJ2-4, with a weak D call TRBD2 (5 bases). Trimming took off 2 bases at V and 6 bases at J, with 11 bases between the two ends. The CDR3 runs 14 residues. Germline values: CDR1 LGHDT, CDR2 YNNKEL (reference sequence).

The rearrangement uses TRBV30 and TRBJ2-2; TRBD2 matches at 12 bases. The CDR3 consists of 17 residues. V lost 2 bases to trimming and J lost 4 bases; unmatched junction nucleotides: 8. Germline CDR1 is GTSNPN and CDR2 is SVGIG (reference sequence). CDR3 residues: CAWSPARTSGTTGELFF. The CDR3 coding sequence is TGTGCCTGGAGTCCAGCGAGGACTAGCGGGACCACCGGGGAGCTGTTTTTT.

The CDR3 region is CASSPGGSADTQYF. CDR3 sequence (DNA): TGTGCCAGCAGTCCTGGCGGGAGTGCAGATACGCAGTATTTT. The chain uses TRBV27 and TRBJ2-3, with TRBD2 identical over 7 bases. The CDR3 extends over 14 amino acids. The germline V gene encodes CDR1 MNHEY and CDR2 SMNVEV (reference sequence). Trimming took 5 bases from V and 4 from J; bases not matched to a gene: 6.

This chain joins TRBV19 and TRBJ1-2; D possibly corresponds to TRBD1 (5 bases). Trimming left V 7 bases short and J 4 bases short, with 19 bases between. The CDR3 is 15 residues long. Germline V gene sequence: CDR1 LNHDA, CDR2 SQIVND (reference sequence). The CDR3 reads CASTLRVETVYGYTF. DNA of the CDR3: TGTGCCAGTACCCTACGGGTGGAGACAGTCTATGGCTACACCTTC.

The CDR3 spells CASSQGQGRTDTQYF. CDR3 DNA sequence: TGCGCCAGCAGCCAAGGACAGGGTCGCACAGATACGCAGTATTTT. The chain couples TRBV4-3 to TRBJ2-3, with 7 bases matching TRBD1. The CDR3 covers 15 residues. V was pared by 1 base and J by 1 base, with 2 bases of the junction left unmatched. Germline CDR1 and CDR2: LGHNA and YSLEER.